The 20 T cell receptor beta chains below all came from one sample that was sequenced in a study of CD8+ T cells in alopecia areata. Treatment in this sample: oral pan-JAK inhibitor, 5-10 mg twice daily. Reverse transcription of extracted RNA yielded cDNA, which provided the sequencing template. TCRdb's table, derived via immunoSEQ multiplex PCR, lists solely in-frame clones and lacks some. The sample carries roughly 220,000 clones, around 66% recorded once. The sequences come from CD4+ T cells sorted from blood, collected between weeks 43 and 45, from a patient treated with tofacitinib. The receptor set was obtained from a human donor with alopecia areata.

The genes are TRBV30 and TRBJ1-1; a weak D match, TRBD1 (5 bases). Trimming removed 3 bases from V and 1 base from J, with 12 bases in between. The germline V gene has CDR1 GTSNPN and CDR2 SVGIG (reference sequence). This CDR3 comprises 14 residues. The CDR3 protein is CAWRERGRNTEAFF. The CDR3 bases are TGTGCCTGGAGGGAAAGGGGACGGAACACTGAAGCTTTCTTT.

The CDR3 reads CASRDSGGDFNEQFF. The CDR3 DNA reads as TGTGCCAGCAGAGATAGCGGGGGGGACTTTAATGAGCAGTTCTTC. This rearrangement joins TRBV11-2 to TRBJ2-1; 11 bases match TRBD2. The CDR3 extends over 15 amino acids. Germline V gene lookup returns CDR1 SGHAT and CDR2 FQNNGV. Trimming removed 6 bases from V and 7 bases from J; junction bases left unmatched: 8.

The CDR3 region is CASSQGQSTDTQYF. In DNA form, the CDR3 reads TGTGCCAGCAGCCAAGGACAGAGCACAGATACGCAGTATTTT. The chain recombines TRBV4-2 with TRBJ2-3; a possible D gene is TRBD1 (5 bases). In germline, CDR1 is LGHNA, CDR2 YNFKEQ. The length of the CDR3 is 14 residues. Trimming cost V 1 base and J 0 bases, with 5 bases left between them.

The CDR3 loop is CAWNQQGNYGYTF. The CDR3 coding sequence is TGTGCCTGGAACCAACAGGGAAACTATGGCTACACCTTC. J is TRBJ1-2 and V is TRBV30, with TRBD1 as a possible D gene (6 bases). The CDR3 covers 13 residues. V was pared by 4 bases and J by 2 bases, with 11 bases between. Germline-derived CDR1 and CDR2 are GTSNPN and SVGIG (reference sequence).

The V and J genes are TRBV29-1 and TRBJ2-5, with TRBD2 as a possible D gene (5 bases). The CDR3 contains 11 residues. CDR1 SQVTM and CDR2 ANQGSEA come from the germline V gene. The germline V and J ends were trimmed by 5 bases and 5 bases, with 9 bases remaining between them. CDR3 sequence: CSVRTPETQYF. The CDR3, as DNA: TGCAGCGTTCGGACTCCGGAGACCCAGTACTTC.

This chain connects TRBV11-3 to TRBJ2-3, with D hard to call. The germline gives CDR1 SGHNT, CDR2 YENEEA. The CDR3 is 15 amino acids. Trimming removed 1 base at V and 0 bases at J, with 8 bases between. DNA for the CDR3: TGTGCCAGCAGCTTAGCACGGGTGAGCACAGATACGCAGTATTTT. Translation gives CASSLARVSTDTQYF.

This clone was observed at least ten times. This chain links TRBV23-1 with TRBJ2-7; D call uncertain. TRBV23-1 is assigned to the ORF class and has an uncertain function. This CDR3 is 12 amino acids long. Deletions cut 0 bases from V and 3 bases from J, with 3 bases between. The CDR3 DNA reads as TGCGCCAGCAGTCAATCCGTCTACGAGCAGTACTTC. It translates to CASSQSVYEQYF.

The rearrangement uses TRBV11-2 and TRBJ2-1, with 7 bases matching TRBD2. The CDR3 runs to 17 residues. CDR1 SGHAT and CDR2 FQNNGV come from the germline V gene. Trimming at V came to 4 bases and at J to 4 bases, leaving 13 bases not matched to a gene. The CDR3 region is CASSSRRAGVRYNEQFF. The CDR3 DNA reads TGTGCCAGCAGCTCGAGGCGGGCGGGGGTCCGTTACAATGAGCAGTTCTTC. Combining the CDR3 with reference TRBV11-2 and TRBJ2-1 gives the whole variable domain EAGVAQSPRYKIIEKRQSVAFWCNPISGHATLYWYQQILGQGPKLLIQFQNNGVVDDSQLPKDRFSAERLKGVDSTLKIQPAKLEDSAVYLCASSSRRAGVRYNEQFFGPGTRLTVL.

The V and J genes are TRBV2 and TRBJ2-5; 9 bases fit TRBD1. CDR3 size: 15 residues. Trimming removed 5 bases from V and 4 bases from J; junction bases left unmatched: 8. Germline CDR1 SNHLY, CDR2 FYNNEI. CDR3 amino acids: CASSPGQGKGETQYF. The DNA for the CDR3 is TGTGCCAGCAGTCCCGGACAGGGGAAGGGAGAGACCCAGTACTTC. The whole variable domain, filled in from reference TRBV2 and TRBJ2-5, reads EPEVTQTPSHQVTQMGQEVILRCVPISNHLYFYWYRQILGQKVEFLVSFYNNEISEKSEIFDDQFSVERPDGSNFTLKIRSTKLEDSAMYFCASSPGQGKGETQYFGPGTRLLVL.

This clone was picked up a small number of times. The CDR3: CASSPPVSYEQYF. CDR3 nucleotide sequence: TGTGCCAGCAGCCCACCAGTCTCCTACGAGCAGTACTTC. The chain links TRBV7-8 to TRBJ2-7; no clear D. This CDR3 contains 13 residues. Trimming cost V 5 bases and J 0 bases, with 8 bases left between them. Germline values: CDR1 SGHVS, CDR2 FQNEAQ.

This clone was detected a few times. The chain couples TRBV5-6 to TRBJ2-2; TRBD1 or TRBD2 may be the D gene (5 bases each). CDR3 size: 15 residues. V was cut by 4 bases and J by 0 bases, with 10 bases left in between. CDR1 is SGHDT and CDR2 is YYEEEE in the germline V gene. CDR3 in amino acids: CASSLGRPNTGELFF. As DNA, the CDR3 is TGTGCCAGCAGCCTGGGACGGCCGAACACCGGGGAGCTGTTTTTT. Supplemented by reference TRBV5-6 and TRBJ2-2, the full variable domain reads DAGVTQSPTHLIKTRGQQVTLRCSPKSGHDTVSWYQQALGQGPQFIFQYYEEEERQRGNFPDRFSGHQFPNYSSELNVNALLLGDSALYLCASSLGRPNTGELFFGEGSRLTVL.

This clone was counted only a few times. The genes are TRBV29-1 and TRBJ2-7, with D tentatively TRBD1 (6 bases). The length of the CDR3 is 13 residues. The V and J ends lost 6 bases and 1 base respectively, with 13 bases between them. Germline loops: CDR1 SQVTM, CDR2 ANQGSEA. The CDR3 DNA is TGCAGCGTCCTACAGGGTGCTTCCTACGAGCAGTACTTC. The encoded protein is CSVLQGASYEQYF.

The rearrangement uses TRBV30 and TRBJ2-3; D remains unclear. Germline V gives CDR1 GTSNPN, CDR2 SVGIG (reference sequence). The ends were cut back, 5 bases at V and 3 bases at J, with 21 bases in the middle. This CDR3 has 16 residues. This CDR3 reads CAWGHYSPAATDTQYF. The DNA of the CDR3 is TGTGCCTGGGGCCACTATTCCCCGGCGGCAACAGATACGCAGTATTTT.

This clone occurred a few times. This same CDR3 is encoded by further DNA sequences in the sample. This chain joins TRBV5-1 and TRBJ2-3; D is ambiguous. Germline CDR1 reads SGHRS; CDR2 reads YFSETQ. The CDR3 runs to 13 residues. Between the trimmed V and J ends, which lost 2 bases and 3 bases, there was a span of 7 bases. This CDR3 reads CASSFSRTDTQYF. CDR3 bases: TGCGCCAGCAGCTTCTCCCGGACAGATACGCAGTATTTT.

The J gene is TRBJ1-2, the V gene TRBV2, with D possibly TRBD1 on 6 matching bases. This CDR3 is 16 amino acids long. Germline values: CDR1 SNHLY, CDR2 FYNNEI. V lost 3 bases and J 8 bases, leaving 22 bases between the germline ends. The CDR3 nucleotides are TGTGCCAGCAGTGAGGGGGCAGGGACGAGTGCAGGCGGCTACACCTTC. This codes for CASSEGAGTSAGGYTF.

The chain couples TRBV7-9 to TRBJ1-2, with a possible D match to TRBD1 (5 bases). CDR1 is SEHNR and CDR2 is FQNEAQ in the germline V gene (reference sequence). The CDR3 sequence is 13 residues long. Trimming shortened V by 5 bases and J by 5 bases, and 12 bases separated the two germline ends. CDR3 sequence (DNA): TGTGCCAGCAGCCCCCCCGACAGTTATGGCTACACCTTC. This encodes CASSPPDSYGYTF.

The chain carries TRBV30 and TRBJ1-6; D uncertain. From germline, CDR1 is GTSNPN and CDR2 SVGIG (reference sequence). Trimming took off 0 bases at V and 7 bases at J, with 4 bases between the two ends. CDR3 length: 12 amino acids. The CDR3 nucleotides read TGTGCCTGGAGTGTTCTAAATTCACCCCTCCACTTT. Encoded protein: CAWSVLNSPLHF.

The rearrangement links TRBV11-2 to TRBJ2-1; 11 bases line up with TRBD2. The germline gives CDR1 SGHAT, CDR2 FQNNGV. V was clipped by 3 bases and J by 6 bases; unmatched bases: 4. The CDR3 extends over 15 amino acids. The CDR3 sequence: CASSFSGGAGNEQFF. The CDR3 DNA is TGTGCCAGCAGCTTTAGCGGGGGGGCCGGCAATGAGCAGTTCTTC.

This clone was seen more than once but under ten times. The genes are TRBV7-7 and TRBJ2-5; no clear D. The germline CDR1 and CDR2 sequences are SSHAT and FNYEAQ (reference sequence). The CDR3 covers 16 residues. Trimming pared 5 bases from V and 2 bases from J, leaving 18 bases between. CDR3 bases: TGTGCCAGCAGCCTCGGAAGGGCGGTGGTACAAGAGACCCAGTACTTC. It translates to CASSLGRAVVQETQYF.

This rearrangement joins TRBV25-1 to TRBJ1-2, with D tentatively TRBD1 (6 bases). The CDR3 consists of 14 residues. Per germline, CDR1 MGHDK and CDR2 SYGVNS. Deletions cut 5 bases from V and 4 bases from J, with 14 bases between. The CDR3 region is CASSWGGQGYGYTF. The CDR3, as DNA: TGTGCCAGCAGTTGGGGGGGCCAGGGCTATGGCTACACCTTC.